Included here is one T cell receptor beta chain sequence, with context. What it recognizes is unknown. This entry comes from a study of cytomegalovirus exposure and HLA in healthy donors. General study points: A list of more than 150 TCR beta chains associated with cytomegalovirus was given. Rarity characterized most TCR sequences, yet some public TCRs appeared in many donors. The study carried out a later analysis of TCR beta sequences. It associated about 15,000 of them with specific HLA alleles at a false discovery rate of 0.05. Evidence from a later analysis indicated that most CMV-associated TCR beta chains looked HLA-restricted.

The CDR3 runs 14 residues. The V end was cut by 5 bases, the J end by 6 bases, with 14 bases between. The germline gives CDR1 SGHVS, CDR2 FQNEAQ. Both 60 Vbeta primers and 13 Jbeta primers went into the PCR. Clones were read by immunoSEQ multiplex PCR, and TCRdb kept only the in-frame ones, dropping some. The sample consists of about 52,000 clones, approximately 70% of them appearing once. The sequence came from a man aged 18 to 30 in good health and CMV-seronegative. This chain links TRBV7-8 with TRBJ2-1; possible D gene TRBD2, 6 bases. Sequencing was done on a sample of PBMCs. The CDR3 loop is CASSRDSSRNEQFF. In DNA form, the CDR3 reads TGTGCCAGCAGCAGGGACTCCTCGCGCAATGAGCAGTTCTTC.